Each of the 32 T cell receptor beta chains below was sequenced from the same sample in a study of spatial heterogeneity in lung cancer. The time point is: sample taken at primary tumor resection. TCRs were sequenced from unsorted whole RNA of tumor, nontumor lung or PBMC. TCRdb analysed the 5' RACE reads with MiXCR anew, one entry per CDR3 protein. Found here are about 40,000 distinct CDR3 sequences, 4% to 6% of them singletons; the top ten hold around 25%. Sequences were derived from PBMCs, sampled at surgery. These receptor sequences come from a female donor with early-stage non-small cell lung cancer.

The genes are TRBV4-1 and TRBJ2-7, with a possible D match to TRBD1 (6 bases). V was pared by 3 bases and J by 5 bases, with 17 bases between. This CDR3 is 15 amino acids long. The germline CDR1 and CDR2 sequences are MGHRA and YSYEKL. CDR3 sequence (DNA): TGCGCCAGCAGCCATCGTTTTACAGGGACCGACGAGCAGTACTTC. Protein sequence: CASSHRFTGTDEQYF.

Many counts were recorded for this clonotype. This CDR3 is CASSFGPPQPQHF. CDR3 DNA sequence: TGTGCCAGCAGTTTTGGCCCCCCACAGCCCCAGCATTTT. This rearrangement joins TRBV28 to TRBJ1-5; no firm D call. Trimming took off 3 bases at V and 7 bases at J, with 10 bases between the two ends. The CDR3 has 13 residues. CDR1 is MDHEN and CDR2 is SYDVKM in the germline V gene.

This clonotype was recorded at least ten times. This chain joins TRBV5-1 and TRBJ2-7; TRBD1 matches at 9 bases. The CDR3 runs to 14 residues. The ends lost 5 bases at V and 0 bases at J; junction bases unmatched: 3. CDR1 and CDR2 from the germline V gene are SGHRS and YFSETQ. The CDR3 is CASRGQGSSYEQYF. As DNA, the CDR3 is TGCGCCAGCAGAGGACAGGGGAGCTCCTACGAGCAGTACTTC.

This clonotype was detected ten times or more. The CDR3 coding sequence is TGTGCCAGCAGCTCCACCCGGGGCCGGAGAATAGAAGAGACCCAGTACTTC. This codes for CASSSTRGRRIEETQYF. The chain carries TRBV7-9 and TRBJ2-5; D tentatively reads TRBD1 or TRBD2 (5 bases each). The CDR3 spans 17 residues. The V gene lost 4 bases and the J gene lost 3 bases, with 21 bases spanning the gap. The germline V gene encodes CDR1 SEHNR and CDR2 FQNEAQ (reference sequence).

The gene calls are TRBV29-1 and TRBJ2-3; the D gene is possibly TRBD2 (6 bases). This CDR3 has 15 amino acids. Germline values: CDR1 SQVTM, CDR2 ANQGSEA. Trimming shortened V by 6 bases and J by 8 bases, and 24 bases separated the two germline ends. Written as DNA, the CDR3 is TGCAGCGTCGACCCCGTATTCGCGGGGAAAGGTACGCAGTATTTT. Translated: CSVDPVFAGKGTQYF.

This clonotype was observed many times. V gene TRBV5-8 combines with J gene TRBJ1-2, with D perhaps TRBD1 (6 bases). Deletions cut 1 base from V and 7 bases from J, with 14 bases between. CDR1 is SGHTS, CDR2 YDEGEE, per germline. The CDR3 has 14 residues. The CDR3 DNA sequence: TGTGCCAGCAGCTTGACCGGGGGCTTGTTTGGCTACACCTTC. Translating gives CASSLTGGLFGYTF.

This clonotype came up a few times. The chain joins TRBV28 to TRBJ1-6, with D unresolved. CDR1 is MDHEN, CDR2 SYDVKM, per germline. CDR3 length: 12 residues. Trimming removed 5 bases from V and 8 bases from J, with 7 bases in between. The CDR3 coding sequence is TGTGCCAGCAGTCTCAGGTATTCACCCCTCCACTTT. Its translation: CASSLRYSPLHF.

In this sample, this clonotype turned up many times. This chain links TRBV5-8 with TRBJ1-4; 7 nucleotides match TRBD1. Germline V gives CDR1 SGHTS, CDR2 YDEGEE. This CDR3 spans 16 amino acids. V lost 4 bases to trimming and J lost 0 bases; unmatched junction nucleotides: 6. Here the CDR3 DNA reads TGTGCCAGCAGCCCAAGAGGGACAGCAACTAATGAAAAACTGTTTTTT. It yields the protein CASSPRGTATNEKLFF. The full variable domain, rest sourced from reference TRBV5-8 and TRBJ1-4, is EAGVTQSPTHLIKTRGQQATLRCSPISGHTSVYWYQQALGLGLQFLLWYDEGEERNRGNFPPRFSGRQFPNYSSELNVNALELEDSALYLCASSPRGTATNEKLFFGSGTQLSVL.

This clonotype was counted at least ten times. The J gene is TRBJ2-3, the V gene TRBV5-6; 9 bases line up with TRBD1. V dropped 4 bases and J dropped 0; count of bases not matched to a gene: 9. Germline V gene sequence: CDR1 SGHDT, CDR2 YYEEEE. The CDR3 loop spans 17 amino acids. The CDR3 spells CASSTLTGGSSTDTQYF. The CDR3 DNA is TGTGCCAGCAGCACACTAACAGGGGGCTCTAGCACAGATACGCAGTATTTT.

This clonotype was recorded many times. This chain links TRBV30 with TRBJ2-7; 7 bases line up with TRBD1. This CDR3 contains 12 residues. Trimming at V came to 4 bases and at J to 7 bases, leaving 7 bases not matched to a gene. Germline assignment: CDR1 GTSNPN and CDR2 SVGIG (reference sequence). Written as DNA, the CDR3 is TGTGCCTGGAAGACAGGGACGGTGGAGCAGTACTTC. As protein: CAWKTGTVEQYF.

V gene TRBV15 combines with J gene TRBJ2-5; the match to TRBD2 covers 8 bases. Germline CDR1 reads LNHNV; CDR2 reads YYDKDF (reference sequence). This CDR3 has 13 residues. V gave up 4 bases and J gave up 5 bases; unmatched junction bases: 3. CDR3 residues: CATSTPGGETQYF. The CDR3 region has the DNA TGTGCCACCAGCACTCCGGGGGGGGAGACCCAGTACTTC.

This clonotype appeared many times. This rearrangement joins TRBV6-6 to TRBJ2-3; 10 positions match TRBD1. CDR1 and CDR2 (germline): MNHNY, SVGAGI (reference sequence). V shed 3 bases, J shed 4 bases, and the junction held 7 bases outside the gene matches. This CDR3 is built from 16 residues. The CDR3 DNA follows: TGTGCCAGCAGTTATACCCCGGGACAGGGGTCAGATACGCAGTATTTT. Its protein product is CASSYTPGQGSDTQYF.

V usage is TRBV24-1 and J usage is TRBJ2-7; D may be TRBD1 (5 bases). Per the germline V gene, CDR1 is KGHDR and CDR2 is SFDVKD. The V end lost 10 bases, the J end lost 7 bases, and 16 bases lay between the germline ends. This CDR3 has 12 residues. The chain's CDR3 is CATARASGEQYF. The CDR3 DNA sequence: TGTGCCACTGCCCGGGCTTCAGGGGAGCAGTACTTC.

There are many counts of this clonotype. J is TRBJ1-5 and V is TRBV11-1; unclear D gene. V lost 5 bases and J lost 7, with 15 bases in between. The CDR3 length is 14 residues. The germline V gene encodes CDR1 SGHAT and CDR2 FQDESV (reference sequence). The CDR3 region is CASSLSNTGQPQHF. The DNA of the CDR3 is TGTGCCAGCAGCCTCTCGAACACCGGGCAGCCCCAGCATTTT. The full variable domain, rest sourced from reference TRBV11-1 and TRBJ1-5, is EAEVAQSPRYKITEKSQAVAFWCDPISGHATLYWYRQILGQGPELLVQFQDESVVDDSQLPKDRFSAERLKGVDSTLKIQPAELGDSAMYLCASSLSNTGQPQHFGDGTRLSIL.

This clonotype was recorded many times. The V and J genes are TRBV27 and TRBJ1-1; D gene ambiguous. The CDR3 loop spans 15 amino acids. V was cut by 5 bases and J by 5 bases, with 18 bases left in between. Germline CDR1 and CDR2: MNHEY and SMNVEV (reference sequence). The CDR3 coding sequence is TGTGCCAGCAGTCCACCGACCCTGGCGGGGACTGAAGCTTTCTTT. Its translation is CASSPPTLAGTEAFF.

This clonotype was found a few times. The V and J genes are TRBV7-3 and TRBJ1-3, with D uncertain. The V gene's germline CDR1 is SGHTA and CDR2 FQGTGA. The CDR3 contains 13 residues. V was shortened by 5 bases and J by 2 bases, with 7 bases between the two germline ends. CDR3 coding DNA: TGTGCCAGCAGCCGCCTCCCTGGAAACACCATATATTTT. Protein product: CASSRLPGNTIYF.

This clonotype was detected ten times or more. The chain joins TRBV3-1 to TRBJ1-2; D possibly corresponds to TRBD1 (6 bases). The CDR3 contains 16 residues. Trimming stripped 2 bases from V and 8 bases from J, with 21 bases between. The V gene's germline CDR1 is LGHDT and CDR2 YNNKEL (reference sequence). CDR3: CASSQSPRQVGGGYTF. CDR3 coding DNA: TGTGCCAGCAGCCAATCCCCCAGACAGGTCGGGGGCGGCTACACCTTC.

This clonotype was recorded many times. J is TRBJ1-3 and V is TRBV11-1; D is uncertain. V lost 5 bases to trimming and J lost 4 bases, with 18 bases between them. This CDR3 region has 16 residues. CDR1 is SGHAT, CDR2 FQDESV, per germline (reference sequence). This CDR3 reads CASSPSSGMKGNTIYF. The CDR3 DNA sequence: TGTGCCAGCAGCCCTTCGTCGGGGATGAAAGGAAACACCATATATTTT.

At least ten counts were recorded for this clonotype. This sequence joins TRBV10-3 and TRBJ2-7; 7 bases map to TRBD1. The V and J ends lost 0 bases and 6 bases, in that order; junction bases with no gene match: 20. This CDR3 is 19 amino acids long. Germline V gene data show CDR1 as ENHRY and CDR2 as SYGVKD. CDR3 residues: CAISESTGRRSRFFGEQYF. The CDR3, as DNA: TGTGCCATCAGTGAGTCGACAGGGCGCCGCTCCCGGTTCTTCGGCGAGCAGTACTTC.

Many counts were recorded for this clonotype. The chain carries TRBV6-1 and TRBJ1-5; no clear D. CDR1 and CDR2 (germline): MNHNS, SASEGT. Trimming took 6 bases from V and 4 from J, leaving 10 bases between them. CDR3 length: 13 residues. The CDR3 DNA is TGTGCCAGCAGCGTCCGGGGAAATCAGCCCCAGCATTTT. This encodes CASSVRGNQPQHF.

The sample holds many counts of this clonotype. The chain is built from TRBV5-1 and TRBJ1-2; D is undetermined. Germline V gene data show CDR1 as SGHRS and CDR2 as YFSETQ. The CDR3 covers 15 residues. Trimming removed 0 bases from V and 2 bases from J, with 11 bases in between. DNA for the CDR3: TGCGCCAGCAGCTTGGCCGAGGAGAGAAACTATGGCTACACCTTC. It specifies CASSLAEERNYGYTF.

This clonotype occurred many times. This sequence joins TRBV19 and TRBJ1-4; D call uncertain. V was cut by 5 bases and J by 7 bases, with 8 bases left in between. This CDR3 region has 12 residues. Germline values: CDR1 LNHDA, CDR2 SQIVND (reference sequence). The CDR3 loop reads CASSARGEKLFF. The DNA for the CDR3 is TGTGCCAGTAGTGCCCGCGGTGAAAAACTGTTTTTT.

This clonotype was counted many times. The chain employs TRBV5-1 and TRBJ2-7; D gene ambiguous. With 1 base removed from V and 0 bases from J, the gap between germline ends came to 11 bases. This CDR3 comprises 15 residues. Germline-derived CDR1 and CDR2 are SGHRS and YFSETQ. CDR3 in amino acids: CASSLMSAGSYEQYF. CDR3 bases: TGCGCCAGCAGCTTGATGTCAGCTGGCTCCTACGAGCAGTACTTC. The full variable domain, with the rest looked up from reference TRBV5-1 and TRBJ2-7, is KAGVTQTPRYLIKTRGQQVTLSCSPISGHRSVSWYQQTPGQGLQFLFEYFSETQRNKGNFPGRFSGRQFSNSRSEMNVSTLELGDSALYLCASSLMSAGSYEQYFGPGTRLTVT.

A few counts support this clonotype. The chain links TRBV11-3 to TRBJ1-1; tentatively, D is TRBD1 (5 bases). Trimming took off 5 bases at V and 2 bases at J, with 12 bases between the two ends. There are 14 residues in the CDR3. The germline gives CDR1 SGHNT, CDR2 YENEEA. The DNA for the CDR3 is TGTGCCAGCAGCCAGGGCGGACGAAACACTGAAGCTTTCTTT. Translation gives CASSQGGRNTEAFF.

This clonotype appeared many times. This chain joins TRBV11-2 and TRBJ1-1, with D possibly being TRBD1 (5 bases). This CDR3 is 14 amino acids long. The germline CDR1 and CDR2 sequences are SGHAT and FQNNGV. V was cut by 1 base and J by 3 bases, with 9 bases left in between. The CDR3 nucleotides are TGTGCCAGCAGCTTAGGGGCAGGGTACACTGAAGCTTTCTTT. Translated: CASSLGAGYTEAFF.

This clonotype was counted ten times or more. V gene TRBV15 combines with J gene TRBJ2-3, with TRBD1 identical over 7 bases. V was pared by 3 bases and J by 6 bases, with 12 bases of the junction left unmatched. This CDR3 has 16 amino acids. Germline values: CDR1 LNHNV, CDR2 YYDKDF (reference sequence). The CDR3 DNA is TGTGCCACCAGCAGGGGTGCCGGGACAGCCTCGGATACGCAGTATTTT. As protein: CATSRGAGTASDTQYF.

Judged by abundance, this clonotype is medium-sized. V gene TRBV6-2 or TRBV6-3 combines with J gene TRBJ1-6; a weak D match, TRBD1 (6 bases). V was cut by 0 bases and J by 10 bases, with 13 bases left in between. The CDR3 runs to 15 residues. Per the germline V gene, CDR1 is MNHEY and CDR2 is SVGEGT. The CDR3 nucleotides read TGTGCCAGCAGTTACTCTTCGGACAGCTTCTCACCCCTCCACTTT. Protein: CASSYSSDSFSPLHF.

This clonotype has more than one count but fewer than ten. The V gene is TRBV4-1, the J gene TRBJ1-4; TRBD1 might be the D (6 bases). CDR1 is MGHRA, CDR2 YSYEKL, per germline. V was shortened by 0 bases and J by 7 bases, with 21 bases between the two germline ends. The CDR3 totals 18 residues. The CDR3 nucleotides are TGCGCCAGCAGCCAAGAATCGGCAGGGGCAGGGTTAGGTGAAAAACTGTTTTTT. Encoded protein: CASSQESAGAGLGEKLFF.

This clonotype was recorded many times. The chain recombines TRBV29-1 with TRBJ2-6, with a tentative D call TRBD2 (5 bases). CDR3 size: 13 residues. Trimming took 7 bases from V and 0 from J, leaving 7 bases between them. CDR1 is SQVTM, CDR2 ANQGSEA, per germline. This CDR3 is CSATSSGANVLTF. The CDR3 DNA sequence: TGCAGCGCTACTAGCTCTGGGGCCAACGTCCTGACTTTC.

This clonotype was counted many times. V gene TRBV12-3 or TRBV12-4 combines with J gene TRBJ2-3; 11 nucleotides match TRBD2. The CDR3 length is 15 residues. The junction had 6 bases not matched to a gene; V was cut back by 5 bases and J by 5 bases. This CDR3 is CASSPGTSGGDTQYF. CDR3 coding DNA: TGTGCCAGCAGTCCCGGGACTAGCGGAGGAGATACGCAGTATTTT.

This chain uses TRBV30 with TRBJ2-7, with D maybe TRBD2 (5 bases). CDR1 is GTSNPN, CDR2 SVGIG, per germline (reference sequence). Trimming left V 3 bases short and J 7 bases short, with 10 bases between. This CDR3 is built from 11 residues. This CDR3 is CAWRQAGEQYF. In DNA, the CDR3 is TGTGCCTGGAGGCAGGCGGGTGAGCAGTACTTC.

This clonotype was counted many times. The chain uses TRBV5-1 and TRBJ1-2, with unresolved D. Looked up from germline, CDR1 is SGHRS and CDR2 is YFSETQ. This CDR3 contains 13 residues. V was trimmed by 0 bases and J by 1 base, leaving 4 bases between them. CDR3 sequence reads: CASSLADNYGYTF. CDR3 coding DNA: TGCGCCAGCAGCTTGGCTGATAACTATGGCTACACCTTC.